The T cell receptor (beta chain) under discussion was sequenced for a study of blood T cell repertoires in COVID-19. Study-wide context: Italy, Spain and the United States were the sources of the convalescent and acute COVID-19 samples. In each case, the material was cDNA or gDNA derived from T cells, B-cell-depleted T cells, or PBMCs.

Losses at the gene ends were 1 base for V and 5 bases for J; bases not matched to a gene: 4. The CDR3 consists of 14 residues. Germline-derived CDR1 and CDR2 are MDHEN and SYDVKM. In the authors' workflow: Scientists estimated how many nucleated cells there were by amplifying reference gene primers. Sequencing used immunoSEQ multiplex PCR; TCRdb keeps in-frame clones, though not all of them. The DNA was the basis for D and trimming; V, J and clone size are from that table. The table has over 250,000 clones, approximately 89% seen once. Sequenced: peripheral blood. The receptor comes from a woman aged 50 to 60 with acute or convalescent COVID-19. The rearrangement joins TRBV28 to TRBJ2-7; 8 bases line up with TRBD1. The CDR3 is CASSLSGQVHEQYF. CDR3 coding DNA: TGTGCCAGCAGTTTATCGGGACAGGTCCACGAGCAGTACTTC.